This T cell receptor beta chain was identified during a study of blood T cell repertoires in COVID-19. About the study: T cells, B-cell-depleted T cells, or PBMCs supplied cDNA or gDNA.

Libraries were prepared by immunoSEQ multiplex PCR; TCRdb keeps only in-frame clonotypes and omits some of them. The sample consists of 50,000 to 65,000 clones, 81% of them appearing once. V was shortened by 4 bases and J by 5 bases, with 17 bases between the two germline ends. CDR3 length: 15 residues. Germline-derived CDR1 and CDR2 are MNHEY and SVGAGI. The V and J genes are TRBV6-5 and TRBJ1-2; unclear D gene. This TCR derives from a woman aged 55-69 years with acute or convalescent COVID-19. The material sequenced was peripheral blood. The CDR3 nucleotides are TGTGCCAGCAGTTCTGAGACAACCGGGGTTTATGGCTACACCTTC. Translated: CASSSETTGVYGYTF.